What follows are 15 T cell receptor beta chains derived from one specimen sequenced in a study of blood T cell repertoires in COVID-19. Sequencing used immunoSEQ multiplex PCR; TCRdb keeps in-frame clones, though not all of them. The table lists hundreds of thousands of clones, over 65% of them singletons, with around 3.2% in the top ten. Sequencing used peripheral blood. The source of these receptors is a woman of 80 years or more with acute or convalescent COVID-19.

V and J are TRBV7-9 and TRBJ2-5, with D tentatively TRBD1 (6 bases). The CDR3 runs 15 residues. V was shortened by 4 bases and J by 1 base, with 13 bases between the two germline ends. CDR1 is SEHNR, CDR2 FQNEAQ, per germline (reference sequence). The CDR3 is CASSYSQGPQETQYF. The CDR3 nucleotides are TGTGCCAGCAGCTATTCACAGGGCCCCCAAGAGACCCAGTACTTC.

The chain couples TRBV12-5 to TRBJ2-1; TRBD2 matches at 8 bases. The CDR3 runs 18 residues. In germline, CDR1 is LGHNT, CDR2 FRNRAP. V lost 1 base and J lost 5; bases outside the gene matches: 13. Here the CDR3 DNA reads TGTGCTAGTGGTTTGGCCCGATACGGCGCGGGAGGAAACAATGAGCAGTTCTTC. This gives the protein CASGLARYGAGGNNEQFF.

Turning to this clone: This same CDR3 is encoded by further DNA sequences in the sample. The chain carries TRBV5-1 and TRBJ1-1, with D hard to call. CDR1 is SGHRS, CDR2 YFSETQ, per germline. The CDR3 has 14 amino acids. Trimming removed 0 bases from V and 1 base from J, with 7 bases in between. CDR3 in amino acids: CASSLGQKNTEAFF. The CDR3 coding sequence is TGCGCCAGCAGCTTGGGGCAGAAGAACACTGAAGCTTTCTTT.

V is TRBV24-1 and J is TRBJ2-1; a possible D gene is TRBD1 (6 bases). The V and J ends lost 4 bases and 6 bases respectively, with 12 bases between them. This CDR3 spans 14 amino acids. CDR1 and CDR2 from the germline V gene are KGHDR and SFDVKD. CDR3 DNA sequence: TGTGCCACCAGTGACTCAGGGGACCTCAATGAGCAGTTCTTC. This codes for CATSDSGDLNEQFF.

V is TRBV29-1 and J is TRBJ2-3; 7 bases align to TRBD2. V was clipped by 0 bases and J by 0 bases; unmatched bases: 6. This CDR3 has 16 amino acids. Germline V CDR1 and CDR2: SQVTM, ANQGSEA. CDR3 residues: CSVEDPREPSTDTQYF. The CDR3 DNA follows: TGCAGCGTTGAAGATCCGCGGGAGCCTAGCACAGATACGCAGTATTTT.

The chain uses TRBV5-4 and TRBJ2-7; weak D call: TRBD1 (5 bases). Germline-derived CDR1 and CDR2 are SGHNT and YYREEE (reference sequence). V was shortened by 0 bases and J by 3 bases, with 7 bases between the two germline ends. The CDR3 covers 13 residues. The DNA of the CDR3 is TGTGCCAGCAGCTTGGAGGGGTTCTACGAGCAGTACTTC. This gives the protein CASSLEGFYEQYF.

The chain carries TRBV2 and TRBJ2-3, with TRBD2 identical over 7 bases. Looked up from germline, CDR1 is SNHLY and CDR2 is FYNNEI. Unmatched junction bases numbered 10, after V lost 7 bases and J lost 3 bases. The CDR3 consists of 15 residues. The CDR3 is CASKLSRAGTDTQYF. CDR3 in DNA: TGTGCCAGCAAACTATCGCGAGCGGGGACAGATACGCAGTATTTT.

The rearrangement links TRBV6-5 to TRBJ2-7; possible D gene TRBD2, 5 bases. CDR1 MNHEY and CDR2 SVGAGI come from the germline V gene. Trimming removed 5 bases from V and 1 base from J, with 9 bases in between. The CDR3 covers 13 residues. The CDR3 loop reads CASSTGKSYEQYF. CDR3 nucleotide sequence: TGTGCCAGCAGTACCGGGAAATCCTACGAGCAGTACTTC.

For the CDR3, the DNA is TGTGCCAGCAGCGCGATGGGACAATCCAATGAGCAGTTCTTC. Translated: CASSAMGQSNEQFF. This chain uses TRBV6-5 with TRBJ2-1, with a weak D call TRBD1 (6 bases). This CDR3 is 14 amino acids long. Between the trimmed V and J ends, which lost 6 bases and 6 bases, there was a span of 15 bases. Germline CDR1 is MNHEY and CDR2 is SVGAGI.

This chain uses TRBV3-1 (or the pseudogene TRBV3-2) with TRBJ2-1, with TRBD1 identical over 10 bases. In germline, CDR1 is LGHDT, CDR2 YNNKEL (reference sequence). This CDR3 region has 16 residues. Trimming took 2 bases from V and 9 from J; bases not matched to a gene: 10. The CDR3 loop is CASSQPLGTGVGEQFF. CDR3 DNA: TGTGCCAGCAGCCAACCCCTCGGGACAGGGGTGGGTGAGCAGTTCTTC.

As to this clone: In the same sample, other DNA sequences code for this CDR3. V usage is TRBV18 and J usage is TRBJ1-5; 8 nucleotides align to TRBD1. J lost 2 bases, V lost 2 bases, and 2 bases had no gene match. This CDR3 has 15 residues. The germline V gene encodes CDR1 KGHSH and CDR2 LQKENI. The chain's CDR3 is CASSPDRGRNQPQHF. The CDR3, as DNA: TGTGCCAGCTCACCAGACAGGGGTCGCAATCAGCCCCAGCATTTT. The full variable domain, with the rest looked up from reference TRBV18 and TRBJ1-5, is NAGVMQNPRHLVRRRGQEARLRCSPMKGHSHVYWYRQLPEEGLKFMVYLQKENIIDESGMPKERFSAEFPKEGPSILRIQQVVRGDSAAYFCASSPDRGRNQPQHFGDGTRLSIL.

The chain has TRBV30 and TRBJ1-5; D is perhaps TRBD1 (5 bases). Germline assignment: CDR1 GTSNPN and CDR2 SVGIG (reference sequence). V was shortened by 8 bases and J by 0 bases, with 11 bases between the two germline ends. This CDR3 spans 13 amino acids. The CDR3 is CAVGGDSNQPQHF. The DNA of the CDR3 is TGTGCCGTTGGGGGGGATAGCAATCAGCCCCAGCATTTT. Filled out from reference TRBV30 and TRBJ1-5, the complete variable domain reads SQTIHQWPATLVQPVGSPLSLECTVEGTSNPNLYWYRQAAGRGLQLLFYSVGIGQISSEVPQNLSASRPQDRQFILSSKKLLLSDSGFYLCAVGGDSNQPQHFGDGTRLSIL.

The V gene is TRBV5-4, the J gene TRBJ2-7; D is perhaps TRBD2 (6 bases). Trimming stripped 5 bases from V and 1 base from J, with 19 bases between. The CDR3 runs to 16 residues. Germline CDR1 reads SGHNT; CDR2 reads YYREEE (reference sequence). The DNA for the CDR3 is TGTGCCAGCAGAGTCGCTGGGGGGATGGGATCCTACGAGCAGTACTTC. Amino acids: CASRVAGGMGSYEQYF.

The chain's CDR3 is CASSRGQGAYNEQFF. As DNA, the CDR3 is TGTGCCAGCAGCCGGGGACAGGGGGCCTACAATGAGCAGTTCTTC. This chain connects TRBV5-4 to TRBJ2-1, with 11 bases lining up with TRBD1. This CDR3 comprises 15 residues. V lost 4 bases, J lost 2 bases, and 2 bases stayed unmatched. Germline lookup yields CDR1 SGHNT and CDR2 YYREEE (reference sequence).

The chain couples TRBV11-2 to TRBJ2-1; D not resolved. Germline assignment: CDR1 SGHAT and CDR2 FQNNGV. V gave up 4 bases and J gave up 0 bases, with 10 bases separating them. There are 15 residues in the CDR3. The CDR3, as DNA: TGTGCCAGCAGCTCCACTCCTAGCTCCTACAATGAGCAGTTCTTC. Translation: CASSSTPSSYNEQFF.